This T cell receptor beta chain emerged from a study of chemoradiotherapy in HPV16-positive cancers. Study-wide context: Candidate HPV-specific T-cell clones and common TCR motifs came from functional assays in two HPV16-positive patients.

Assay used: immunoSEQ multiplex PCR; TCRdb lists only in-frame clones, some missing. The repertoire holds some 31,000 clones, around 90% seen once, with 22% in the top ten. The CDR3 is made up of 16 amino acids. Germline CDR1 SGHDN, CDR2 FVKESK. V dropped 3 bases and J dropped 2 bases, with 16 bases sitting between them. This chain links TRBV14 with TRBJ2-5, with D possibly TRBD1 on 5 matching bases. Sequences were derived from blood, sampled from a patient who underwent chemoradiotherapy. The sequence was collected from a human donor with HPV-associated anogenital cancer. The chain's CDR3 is CASSQSLGPRQETQYF. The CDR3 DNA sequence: TGTGCCAGCAGCCAGAGTCTGGGGCCACGACAAGAGACCCAGTACTTC.